This is a list of T cell receptor beta chains from one sample in a study of cytomegalovirus exposure and HLA in healthy donors. Clones were sequenced by immunoSEQ multiplex PCR, and TCRdb holds only the in-frame ones, with some missing. This sample has 150,000 to 200,000 clones, with about four fifths found just once. Specimen: PBMCs. The receptors shown here come from a woman aged 40 to 50 in good health and CMV-seronegative. The CDR3 runs from the conserved cysteine through the conserved F or W. The D gene is left open where the match is weak. Some rows mark clone size as missing; the rest say once, few, many or name a class of expanded clone.

D gene: TRBD1; clone size: NA; J gene: TRBJ1-5; V gene: TRBV28; CDR3 protein: CASIQDTGGGSNQPQHF; CDR3 DNA: TGTGCCAGCATCCAGGATACAGGGGGTGGCAGCAATCAGCCCCAGCATTTT
D gene: TRBD1; clone size: NA; J gene: TRBJ1-2; V gene: TRBV19; CDR3 protein: CASTVDRGGSGYTF; CDR3 DNA: TGTGCCAGTACTGTGGATAGAGGGGGCAGTGGCTACACCTTC
D gene: TRBD1; clone size: NA; J gene: TRBJ2-5; V gene: TRBV30; CDR3 protein: CAWMGDSRETQYF; CDR3 DNA: TGTGCCTGGATGGGGGACAGCCGCGAGACCCAGTACTTC
D gene: NA; clone size: NA; J gene: TRBJ1-5; V gene: TRBV19; CDR3 protein: CASNTGGNNQPQHF; CDR3 DNA: TGTGCCAGTAATACGGGGGGGAACAATCAGCCCCAGCATTTT
D gene: NA; clone size: NA; J gene: TRBJ2-2; V gene: TRBV5-1; CDR3 protein: CASSLESNTGELFF; CDR3 DNA: TGCGCCAGCAGCCTTGAGTCCAACACCGGGGAGCTGTTTTTT
D gene: TRBD1; clone size: NA; J gene: TRBJ1-5; V gene: TRBV19; CDR3 protein: CASSETGVGNQPQHF; CDR3 DNA: TGTGCCAGTAGTGAGACAGGGGTAGGCAATCAGCCCCAGCATTTT
D gene: TRBD1; clone size: NA; J gene: TRBJ1-2; V gene: TRBV27; CDR3 protein: CASSTGGFGYTF; CDR3 DNA: TGTGCCAGTTCCACAGGGGGTTTTGGCTACACCTTC
D gene: NA; clone size: NA; J gene: TRBJ1-2; V gene: TRBV10-3; CDR3 protein: CAISGAPDGYTF; CDR3 DNA: TGTGCCATCAGTGGGGCACCAGATGGCTACACCTTC
D gene: NA; clone size: NA; J gene: TRBJ1-5; V gene: TRBV6-1; CDR3 protein: CASSSGVGGNQPQHF; CDR3 DNA: TGTGCCAGCAGTTCAGGCGTAGGTGGCAATCAGCCCCAGCATTTT
D gene: NA; clone size: NA; J gene: TRBJ2-2; V gene: TRBV5-1; CDR3 protein: CASSLGAAGETGELFF; CDR3 DNA: TGCGCCAGCAGCTTGGGCGCGGCAGGGGAAACCGGGGAGCTGTTTTTT
D gene: NA; clone size: NA; J gene: TRBJ2-7; V gene: TRBV14; CDR3 protein: CASSQDPRQGRYEQYF; CDR3 DNA: TGTGCCAGCAGCCAAGATCCCCGTCAGGGCCGATACGAGCAGTACTTC
D gene: TRBD2; clone size: NA; J gene: TRBJ2-2; V gene: TRBV7-2; CDR3 protein: CASSAASGRSTGELFF; CDR3 DNA: TGTGCCAGCAGCGCCGCTAGCGGGAGGTCCACCGGGGAGCTGTTTTTT
D gene: NA; clone size: NA; J gene: TRBJ1-2; V gene: TRBV18; CDR3 protein: CASSPSAAGGYGYTF; CDR3 DNA: TGTGCCAGCTCACCAAGTGCTGCCGGCGGGTATGGCTACACCTTC
D gene: NA; clone size: NA; J gene: TRBJ2-3; V gene: TRBV11-2; CDR3 protein: CASSLNGKRVAYTDTQYF; CDR3 DNA: TGTGCCAGCAGCTTAAACGGGAAGCGGGTGGCTTACACAGATACGCAGTATTTT
D gene: NA; clone size: few; J gene: TRBJ2-7; V gene: TRBV5-1; CDR3 protein: CASSLGPGDEQYF; CDR3 DNA: TGCGCCAGCAGCTTGGGGCCAGGGGACGAGCAGTACTTC
D gene: NA; clone size: once; J gene: TRBJ1-2; V gene: TRBV19; CDR3 protein: CASSPRREYGYTF; CDR3 DNA: TGTGCCAGTAGTCCACGACGGGAGTATGGCTACACCTTC
D gene: NA; clone size: NA; J gene: TRBJ1-2; V gene: TRBV4-1; CDR3 protein: CASSQGTELRVGYTF; CDR3 DNA: TGCGCCAGCAGCCAAGGGACAGAGTTAAGGGTTGGCTACACCTTC
D gene: TRBD2; clone size: NA; J gene: TRBJ2-1; V gene: TRBV7-2; CDR3 protein: CASSFLAASYNEQFF; CDR3 DNA: TGTGCCAGCAGCTTCCTAGCGGCCTCCTACAATGAGCAGTTCTTC